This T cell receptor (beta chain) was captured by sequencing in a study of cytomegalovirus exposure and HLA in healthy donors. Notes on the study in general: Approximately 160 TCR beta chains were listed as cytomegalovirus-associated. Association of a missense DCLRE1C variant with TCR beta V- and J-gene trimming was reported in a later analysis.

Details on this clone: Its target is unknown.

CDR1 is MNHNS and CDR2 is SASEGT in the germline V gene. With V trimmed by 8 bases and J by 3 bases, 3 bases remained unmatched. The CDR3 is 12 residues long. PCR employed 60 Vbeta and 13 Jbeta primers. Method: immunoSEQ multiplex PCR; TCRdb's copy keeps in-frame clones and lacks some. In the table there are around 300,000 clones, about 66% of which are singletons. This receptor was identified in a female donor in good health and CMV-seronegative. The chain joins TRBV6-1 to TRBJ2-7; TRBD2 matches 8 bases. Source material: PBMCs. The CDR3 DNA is TGTGCCAGCGGACTAGCTAACTACGAGCAGTACTTC. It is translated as CASGLANYEQYF.